The clone carrying this TCR beta chain was picked up a small number of times. Its antigen is not identified. This specimen comes from a study of T cells in Graves' hyperthyroidism and ophthalmopathy. Findings of the study overall: The model predicted ophthalmopathy a median approximately 6.3 months before onset.

Those with hyperthyroidism were 18 to 65 years old, newly diagnosed, and ill for under 2 months. RNA transcripts were the template for amplifying TCR beta CDR3 regions. TCR CDR3 regions were first amplified by RT-PCR with HTBI primers. TCRdb ran MiXCR on the multiplex PCR reads and lists one entry per CDR3 protein. The data show about 710,000 distinct CDR3 sequences, with about a sixth seen just once and around 7.7% held by the top ten. The sequencing input was blood. The sequence came from a man between 18 and 35 years old with Graves' hyperthyroidism.

CDR3 DNA sequence: TGCGCCAGCAGCCCGGACACCGCGCGGGAGCAGTACTTC. It is translated as CASSPDTAREQYF. The chain combines TRBV5-1 with TRBJ2-7; weak D call: TRBD1 (5 bases). V was trimmed by 4 bases and J by 7 bases, leaving 15 bases between them. The CDR3 consists of 13 residues. The germline V gene has CDR1 SGHRS and CDR2 YFSETQ.